This T cell receptor (beta chain) stems from a study of blood T cell repertoires in COVID-19. TCRdb keeps only in-frame clones here, not all; method: immunoSEQ multiplex PCR. The sample shows 390,000 or so clones, more than 75% of them seen only once. The TCR sequence derives from a woman aged 45-59 years who had recovered from COVID-19. Sequences were obtained from PBMCs or T cells enriched from blood (not recorded which).

CDR3 DNA: TGCGCCAGCAGCCCGAGAGGGGGGGCAGTGGGTGAGCAGTTCTTC. As protein: CASSPRGGAVGEQFF. The J gene is TRBJ2-1, the V gene TRBV5-1, with D possibly matching TRBD2 (7 bases). The CDR3 consists of 15 residues. The ends were cut back, 4 bases at V and 9 bases at J, with 20 bases in the middle. CDR1 and CDR2 from the germline V gene are SGHRS and YFSETQ.